What follows are 19 T cell receptor beta chains derived from one specimen sequenced in a study of glioma-infiltrating T cells. Amplification of TCR alpha and beta CDR3 regions from RNA used iRepertoire nested multiplex PCR. MiXCR, applied by TCRdb to the multiplex PCR reads, yields one record per CDR3 protein. The sample holds approximately 12,000 distinct CDR3 sequences; 26% are singletons and the top ten take less than 50%. Sequenced input: glioma tissue, nonneoplastic brain tissue, or PBMCs (not recorded which). Every receptor here comes from a human donor with low-grade glioma or glioblastoma, undergoing nonglioma brain surgery, or in good health (not recorded which).

This clonotype has more than one count but fewer than ten. The genes are TRBV29-1 and TRBJ2-3; 8 nucleotides match TRBD2. Germline V lookup: CDR1 SQVTM, CDR2 ANQGSEA. J was trimmed by 4 bases and V by 0 bases; bases with no gene match: 15. The CDR3 runs 18 residues. CDR3 coding DNA: TGCAGCGTTGAAGAAGTAGGAACTAGCGGTACTCACCCAGATACGCAGTATTTT. Translation gives CSVEEVGTSGTHPDTQYF.

This clonotype was seen more than once but under ten times. One base away lies a much larger clone, so this may be a sequencing read error. This chain connects TRBV5-4 to TRBJ2-5; D perhaps matches TRBD1 (6 bases). CDR3 length: 15 residues. CDR1 is SGHNT, CDR2 YYREEE, per germline (reference sequence). The CDR3 sequence: CAGSVATGWGETQYF. The CDR3 DNA reads TGTGCCGGCAGCGTGGCAACAGGGTGGGGGGAGACCCAGTACTTC.

This clonotype was seen only a few times. This sequence joins TRBV19 and TRBJ1-1; tentatively, D is TRBD1 (6 bases). The CDR3 length is 13 residues. Per germline, CDR1 LNHDA and CDR2 SQIVND (reference sequence). CDR3 coding DNA: TGTGCTCCCACCGGGGGCATGAACACTGAAGCTTTCTTT. Encoded protein: CAPTGGMNTEAFF.

The table lists this clonotype with a few counts. J is TRBJ2-3 and V is TRBV7-2; D unresolved. Per germline, CDR1 SGHTA and CDR2 FQGNSA. The CDR3 loop spans 16 amino acids. Deletions cut 3 bases from V and 0 bases from J, with 13 bases between. CDR3 coding DNA: TGTGCCAGCAGCTTGGGCGATCGCGCTAGCACAGATACGCAGTATTTT. It is translated as CASSLGDRASTDTQYF.

For this clonotype: Possible read error: a much larger clone is one base away. This chain connects TRBV20-1 to TRBJ2-7, with TRBD2 matching 9 bases. The CDR3 is 14 residues long. V lost 6 bases to trimming and J lost 6 bases; unmatched junction nucleotides: 12. Germline V lookup: CDR1 DFQATT, CDR2 SNEGSKA (reference sequence). The CDR3, as DNA: TGCAGTGCAACAGACGAGCGGGAGGTTAGCGAGCAGTACTTC. This gives the protein CSATDEREVSEQYF.

V is TRBV7-2 and J is TRBJ2-7; 8 bases fit TRBD1. The CDR3 length is 14 residues. Trimming removed 5 bases from V and 2 bases from J; junction bases left unmatched: 5. Germline-derived CDR1 and CDR2 are SGHTA and FQGNSA. The CDR3 here is CASSPQDRAYEQYF. The CDR3 nucleotides read TGTGCCAGCAGCCCCCAGGACAGGGCCTACGAGCAGTACTTC.

J is TRBJ2-7 and V is TRBV27; D possibly corresponds to TRBD2 (6 bases). V dropped 5 bases and J dropped 7 bases, with 21 bases sitting between them. The length of the CDR3 is 15 residues. Per germline, CDR1 MNHEY and CDR2 SMNVEV (reference sequence). CDR3 sequence: CASSPKLKGGGEQYF. In nucleotides, the CDR3 is TGTGCCAGCAGTCCGAAACTAAAGGGAGGTGGAGAGCAGTACTTC.

This clonotype was seen a few times. The chain couples TRBV14 to TRBJ2-7; 7 nucleotides align to TRBD2. The CDR3 length is 16 residues. After removal of 5 bases from V and 1 base from J, the junction contained 11 bases not matched to a gene. Germline lookup yields CDR1 SGHDN and CDR2 FVKESK. The CDR3 DNA reads TGTGCCAGCAGCGATACTTCTGGCGGGAGATCCTACGAGCAGTACTTC. The encoded protein is CASSDTSGGRSYEQYF.

With regard to this clonotype: This clone may be a read error of a much larger clone one base away. In nucleotides, the CDR3 is TGTGCCAGCAGTCCGGACAGGGGTAAGCCCCAGCATTTT. Translation gives CASSPDRGKPQHF. The chain is built from TRBV27 and TRBJ1-5; 9 positions match TRBD1. The CDR3 is 13 residues long. Germline V gene data show CDR1 as MNHEY and CDR2 as SMNVEV (reference sequence). The V gene end was trimmed by 5 bases and the J gene end by 8 bases; junction bases not matched to a gene: 4.

The gene calls are TRBV20-1 and TRBJ2-7; the D gene could be TRBD1 or TRBD2 (5 bases each). The germline V and J ends were trimmed by 3 bases and 8 bases, with 26 bases remaining between them. Germline V lookup: CDR1 DFQATT, CDR2 SNEGSKA (reference sequence). The CDR3 loop spans 16 amino acids. The CDR3 region is CSASLTVPSFRDQQYF. The CDR3 DNA is TGCAGTGCTAGCCTCACCGTGCCCTCCTTTAGGGACCAGCAGTACTTC.

Many counts were recorded for this clonotype. The V and J genes are TRBV27 and TRBJ2-5, with D perhaps TRBD2 (6 bases). With 5 bases removed from V and 0 bases from J, the gap between germline ends came to 10 bases. This CDR3 spans 14 amino acids. The germline CDR1 and CDR2 sequences are MNHEY and SMNVEV (reference sequence). Here the CDR3 DNA reads TGTGCCAGCAGTCCCCGCGGGGACCAAGAGACCCAGTACTTC. It specifies CASSPRGDQETQYF.

This clonotype was seen ten or more times. V gene TRBV28 combines with J gene TRBJ1-1; D is ambiguous. V was clipped by 7 bases and J by 4 bases, with 13 bases between them. This CDR3 has 13 residues. Germline CDR1 reads MDHEN; CDR2 reads SYDVKM. CDR3 residues: CASIREFSTEAFF. The DNA of the CDR3 is TGTGCCAGCATCCGGGAGTTTAGCACTGAAGCTTTCTTT.

The chain combines TRBV29-1 with TRBJ2-1, with 9 bases matching TRBD2. V shed 1 base, J shed 4 bases, and the junction held 5 bases outside the gene matches. CDR1 is SQVTM, CDR2 ANQGSEA, per germline. The CDR3 is made up of 15 amino acids. CDR3 in DNA: TGCAGCGTTGAAGGCGGGAGGGCCCTGTACAATGAGCAGTTCTTC. Protein sequence: CSVEGGRALYNEQFF.

The V gene is TRBV29-1, the J gene TRBJ1-1; TRBD1 is a possible D gene (5 bases). CDR3 length: 12 amino acids. Germline CDR1 SQVTM, CDR2 ANQGSEA. The V end lost 7 bases, the J end lost 1 base, and 10 bases lay between the germline ends. The CDR3 sequence: CSAVTGNTEAFF. In DNA form, the CDR3 reads TGCAGCGCTGTAACAGGGAACACTGAAGCTTTCTTT.

At least ten counts were recorded for this clonotype. V is TRBV11-3 and J is TRBJ2-3, with TRBD2 as a possible D gene (6 bases). The CDR3 consists of 11 residues. Germline V gives CDR1 SGHNT, CDR2 YENEEA. The ends were cut back, 8 bases at V and 5 bases at J, with 8 bases in the middle. This CDR3 reads CASAGGDTQYF. In DNA, the CDR3 is TGTGCCAGCGCCGGGGGAGATACGCAGTATTTT.

This clonotype was seen more than once but under ten times. This chain links TRBV2 with TRBJ2-7, with TRBD2 as a possible D gene (6 bases). V was clipped by 4 bases and J by 0 bases, with 13 bases between them. The CDR3 is 15 residues long. Germline V lookup: CDR1 SNHLY, CDR2 FYNNEI. CDR3 loop: CASSGGGMSSYEQYF. CDR3 nucleotide sequence: TGTGCCAGCAGTGGCGGCGGGATGAGCTCCTACGAGCAGTACTTC.

The chain uses TRBV3-1 and TRBJ2-4; no clear D gene. The CDR3 length is 14 residues. V dropped 2 bases and J dropped 0 bases, with 5 bases sitting between them. Germline values: CDR1 LGHDT, CDR2 YNNKEL (reference sequence). CDR3 amino acids: CASSQSVAKNIQYF. CDR3 nucleotide sequence: TGTGCCAGCAGCCAAAGCGTAGCCAAAAACATTCAGTACTTC.

As for this clonotype: A much larger clone lies a single base off, so this may be a read error. The chain carries TRBV27 and TRBJ2-7; D tentatively fits TRBD1 or TRBD2 (6 bases each). The CDR3 runs to 17 residues. Germline assignment: CDR1 MNHEY and CDR2 SMNVEV (reference sequence). In DNA, the CDR3 is TGTGCCAGCAGTTTACTGGTTGGCGGGACAAGCTCCTACGTGCAGTACTTC. Translation: CASSLLVGGTSSYVQYF.

This sequence joins TRBV5-1 and TRBJ2-7, with D unresolved. This CDR3 contains 12 residues. Trimming pared 0 bases from V and 3 bases from J, leaving 4 bases between. Germline-derived CDR1 and CDR2 are SGHRS and YFSETQ. CDR3 bases: TGCGCCAGCAGCTTGGACAACTACGAGCAGTACTTC. This sequence encodes CASSLDNYEQYF.